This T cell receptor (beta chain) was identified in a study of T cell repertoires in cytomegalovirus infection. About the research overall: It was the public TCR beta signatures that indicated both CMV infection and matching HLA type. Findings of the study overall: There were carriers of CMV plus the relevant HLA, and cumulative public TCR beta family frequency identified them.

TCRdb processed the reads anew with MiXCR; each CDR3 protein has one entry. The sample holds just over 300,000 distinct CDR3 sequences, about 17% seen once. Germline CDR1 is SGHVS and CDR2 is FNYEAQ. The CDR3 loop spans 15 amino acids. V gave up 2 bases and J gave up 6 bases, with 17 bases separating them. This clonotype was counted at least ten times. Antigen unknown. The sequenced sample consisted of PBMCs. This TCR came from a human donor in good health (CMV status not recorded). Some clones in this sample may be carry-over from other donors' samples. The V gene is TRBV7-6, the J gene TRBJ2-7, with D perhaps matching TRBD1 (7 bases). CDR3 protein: CASSLQGGPGSEQYF. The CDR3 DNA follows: TGTGCCAGCAGCTTACAGGGGGGTCCGGGAAGCGAGCAGTACTTC. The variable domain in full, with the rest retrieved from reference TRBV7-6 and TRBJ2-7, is GAGVSQSPRYKVTKRGQDVALRCDPISGHVSLYWYRQALGQGPEFLTYFNYEAQQDKSGLPNDRFSAERPEGSISTLTIQRTEQRDSAMYRCASSLQGGPGSEQYFGPGTRLTVT.